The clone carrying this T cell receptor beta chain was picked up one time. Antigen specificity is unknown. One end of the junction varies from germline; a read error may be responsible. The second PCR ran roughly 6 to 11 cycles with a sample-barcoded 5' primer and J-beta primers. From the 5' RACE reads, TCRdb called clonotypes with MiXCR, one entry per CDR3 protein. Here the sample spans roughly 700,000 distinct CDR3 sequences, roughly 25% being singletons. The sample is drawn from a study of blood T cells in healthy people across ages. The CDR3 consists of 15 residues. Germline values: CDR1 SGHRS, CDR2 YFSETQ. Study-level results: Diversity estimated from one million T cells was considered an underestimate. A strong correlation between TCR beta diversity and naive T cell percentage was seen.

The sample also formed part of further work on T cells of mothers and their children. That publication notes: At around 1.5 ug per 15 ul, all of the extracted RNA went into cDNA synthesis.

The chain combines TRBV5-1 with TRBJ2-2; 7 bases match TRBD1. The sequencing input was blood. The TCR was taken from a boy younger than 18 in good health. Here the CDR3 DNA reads TGCGCCAGCCAGGGACAGCGTACGAACGCCGGGGAGCTGTTTTTT. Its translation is CASQGQRTNAGELFF.